The 10 T cell receptor beta chains listed next were all sequenced from one sample in a study of long-term antiretroviral therapy in people with HIV. Survey-level immunoSEQ v3.0 assays were run. Sequenced by immunoSEQ multiplex PCR; TCRdb stores in-frame clones only, minus some. Here the sample spans tens of thousands of clones, approximately 90% being singletons. The specimen was unsorted PBMCs, collected 0.5 years after starting antiretroviral therapy. The receptors come from a young woman with HIV.

The V call is TRBV5-6, the J call TRBJ2-3; D gene unclear. Between the trimmed V and J ends, which lost 3 bases and 6 bases, there was a span of 17 bases. The CDR3 covers 15 residues. Germline loops: CDR1 SGHDT, CDR2 YYEEEE. Here the CDR3 reads CASSYPLSPADTQYF. The CDR3 DNA sequence: TGTGCCAGCAGCTACCCCTTAAGCCCTGCTGATACGCAGTATTTT.

The chain is built from TRBV5-1 and TRBJ2-5; D perhaps matches TRBD2 (6 bases). The germline V gene encodes CDR1 SGHRS and CDR2 YFSETQ. The CDR3 is made up of 14 amino acids. The V end lost 4 bases, the J end lost 4 bases, and 14 bases lay between the germline ends. The CDR3 loop is CASSPAGQRETQYF. In DNA, the CDR3 is TGCGCCAGCAGCCCCGCGGGGCAGCGAGAGACCCAGTACTTC.

This clone was counted only a few times. The chain uses TRBV2 and TRBJ2-2, with 7 bases that match TRBD2. With V trimmed by 7 bases and J by 1 base, 0 bases remained unmatched. The CDR3 extends over 13 amino acids. Looked up from germline, CDR1 is SNHLY and CDR2 is FYNNEI. DNA of the CDR3: TGTGCCAGCACGGGGGGGAACACCGGGGAGCTGTTTTTT. This codes for CASTGGNTGELFF.

The J gene is TRBJ1-1, the V gene TRBV6-5; D is possibly TRBD1 (6 bases). Germline V gene data show CDR1 as MNHEY and CDR2 as SVGAGI. Trimming removed 1 base from V and 5 bases from J, with 8 bases in between. The CDR3 sequence is 13 residues long. This chain's CDR3 is CASSYFRGTEAFF. The CDR3 DNA is TGTGCCAGCAGTTACTTCAGGGGAACTGAAGCTTTCTTT.

V usage is TRBV18 and J usage is TRBJ2-7, with TRBD1 matching over 7 bases. Germline assignment: CDR1 KGHSH and CDR2 LQKENI. The CDR3 is made up of 13 amino acids. V was clipped by 3 bases and J by 3 bases; unmatched bases: 2. CDR3 sequence: CASSPTGDYEQYF. For the CDR3, the DNA is TGTGCCAGCTCACCTACAGGGGACTACGAGCAGTACTTC.

The CDR3 reads CASSLAGTNNEQFF. The CDR3 DNA follows: TGCGCCAGCAGCTTAGCCGGGACTAACAATGAGCAGTTCTTC. The rearrangement joins TRBV5-1 to TRBJ2-1; 7 bases fit TRBD2. The germline V gene encodes CDR1 SGHRS and CDR2 YFSETQ. The CDR3 covers 14 residues. With 2 bases clipped from V and 5 bases from J, the junction kept 4 bases outside the gene matches. Combining the CDR3 with reference TRBV5-1 and TRBJ2-1 gives the whole variable domain KAGVTQTPRYLIKTRGQQVTLSCSPISGHRSVSWYQQTPGQGLQFLFEYFSETQRNKGNFPGRFSGRQFSNSRSEMNVSTLELGDSALYLCASSLAGTNNEQFFGPGTRLTVL.

The chain combines TRBV10-1 with TRBJ2-1, with 7 bases aligning to TRBD1. J was trimmed by 8 bases and V by 2 bases; bases with no gene match: 9. From germline, CDR1 is WNHNN and CDR2 SYGVQD (reference sequence). The CDR3 length is 15 residues. CDR3 DNA sequence: TGCGCCAGCAGTGAGATTCAGACAGGGACGGATGAGCAGTTCTTC. It specifies CASSEIQTGTDEQFF.

The chain employs TRBV29-1 and TRBJ1-2; a weak D match, TRBD1 (6 bases). Germline V lookup: CDR1 SQVTM, CDR2 ANQGSEA. Deletions cut 5 bases from V and 9 bases from J, with 19 bases between. This CDR3 spans 13 amino acids. This CDR3 is CSVPGTPPGRYTF. The CDR3 DNA sequence: TGCAGCGTTCCGGGGACACCCCCGGGGCGCTACACCTTC.

The CDR3 DNA reads TGTGCCAGCAGTTATCTAGCGGGAGCGGGGAAGGAGACCCAGTACTTC. Protein: CASSYLAGAGKETQYF. The chain links TRBV28 to TRBJ2-5; 10 bases align to TRBD2. Germline CDR1 MDHEN, CDR2 SYDVKM. J gave up 5 bases and V 4 bases, and 10 bases lay outside the gene matches. The CDR3 is 16 residues long.

The chain uses TRBV19 and TRBJ2-2, with no clear D. V was cut by 5 bases and J by 6 bases, with 13 bases left in between. Germline V CDR1 and CDR2: LNHDA, SQIVND (reference sequence). This CDR3 is built from 14 residues. The CDR3 DNA sequence: TGTGCCAGTAGTGTAAAATCACTGTCCGGGGAGCTGTTTTTT. This encodes CASSVKSLSGELFF.